The 16 T cell receptor beta chains given below trace back to one sample, sequenced in a study of blood T cells in healthy people across ages. Using a J-beta primer mix together with a sample-barcoded 5' primer, a second PCR was run for about 7 to 12 cycles. TCRdb fed the 5' RACE reads into MiXCR, producing one record per CDR3 protein. The sample holds about 620,000 distinct CDR3 sequences; around 52% are singletons and the top ten take about 14%. The sequencing input was blood. All receptors derive from a woman aged 80 or over in good health.

The chain is built from TRBV3-1 and TRBJ1-2; 9 positions agree with TRBD1. The CDR3 is 15 amino acids. Trimming at V came to 5 bases and at J to 6 bases, leaving 10 bases not matched to a gene. Germline V gene lookup returns CDR1 LGHDT and CDR2 YNNKEL (reference sequence). The CDR3 nucleotides are TGTGCCAGCAGCTTTGGACAGGGGCGGTCAGATGGCTACACCTTC. Residues: CASSFGQGRSDGYTF.

This clonotype was seen only a few times. The rearrangement joins TRBV9 to TRBJ1-1; the D is unclear. This CDR3 has 14 amino acids. The germline V gene has CDR1 SGDLS and CDR2 YYNGEE. V was pared by 0 bases and J by 7 bases, with 13 bases between. The CDR3: CASSVESTGLEAFF. CDR3 nucleotide sequence: TGTGCCAGCAGCGTAGAGTCTACCGGCCTTGAAGCTTTCTTT.

The V gene is TRBV29-1, the J gene TRBJ2-5; TRBD1 might be the D (5 bases). The CDR3 spans 13 residues. Looked up from germline, CDR1 is SQVTM and CDR2 is ANQGSEA. V shed 8 bases and J shed 0 bases, with 13 bases lying between them. CDR3 sequence reads: CSTGHLYQETQYF. The DNA of the CDR3 is TGCAGCACCGGACACCTCTACCAAGAGACCCAGTACTTC.

This clonotype has just a few counts. The rearrangement uses TRBV28 and TRBJ1-5; 7 bases agree with TRBD1. The germline V gene has CDR1 MDHEN and CDR2 SYDVKM. The CDR3 consists of 16 residues. V was pared by 7 bases and J by 4 bases, with 13 bases of the junction left unmatched. For the CDR3, the DNA is TGTGCCAGCATCCCGTGGGGGGACAGCACAAATCAGCCCCAGCATTTT. Amino acid sequence: CASIPWGDSTNQPQHF.

The table lists this clonotype with a few counts. This sequence joins TRBV7-9 and TRBJ1-1; weak D call: TRBD1 (5 bases). Germline lookup yields CDR1 SEHNR and CDR2 FQNEAQ (reference sequence). V dropped 5 bases and J dropped 5 bases, with 12 bases sitting between them. This CDR3 has 13 amino acids. CDR3 amino acids: CASSVTGATEAFF. In nucleotides, the CDR3 is TGTGCCAGCAGCGTCACCGGGGCGACTGAAGCTTTCTTT.

The chain carries TRBV5-1 and TRBJ2-3; D is undetermined. Germline CDR1 is SGHRS and CDR2 is YFSETQ. Trimming took 2 bases from V and 1 from J, leaving 11 bases between them. The CDR3 is 15 residues long. CDR3 sequence: CASSFVGTGTDTQYF. The CDR3 DNA reads TGCGCCAGCAGCTTTGTGGGTACGGGCACAGATACGCAGTATTTT. The variable domain in full, with the rest retrieved from reference TRBV5-1 and TRBJ2-3, is KAGVTQTPRYLIKTRGQQVTLSCSPISGHRSVSWYQQTPGQGLQFLFEYFSETQRNKGNFPGRFSGRQFSNSRSEMNVSTLELGDSALYLCASSFVGTGTDTQYFGPGTRLTVL.

The chain has TRBV5-5 and TRBJ2-3; the D is unclear. This CDR3 has 14 amino acids. Germline CDR1 SGHKS, CDR2 YYEKEE (reference sequence). Trimming left V 6 bases short and J 0 bases short, with 11 bases between. The CDR3 region is CASNSLRSTDTQYF. DNA for the CDR3: TGTGCCAGCAACTCCCTGCGGAGCACAGATACGCAGTATTTT.

V usage is TRBV5-1 and J usage is TRBJ2-5, with 7 bases matching TRBD1. V gave up 5 bases and J gave up 1 base; unmatched junction bases: 5. There are 14 residues in the CDR3. Germline V lookup: CDR1 SGHRS, CDR2 YFSETQ. CDR3 amino acids: CASRSGQTQETQYF. The CDR3 nucleotides are TGCGCCAGCAGATCGGGACAGACCCAAGAGACCCAGTACTTC. The whole variable domain, filled in from reference TRBV5-1 and TRBJ2-5, reads KAGVTQTPRYLIKTRGQQVTLSCSPISGHRSVSWYQQTPGQGLQFLFEYFSETQRNKGNFPGRFSGRQFSNSRSEMNVSTLELGDSALYLCASRSGQTQETQYFGPGTRLLVL.

As concerns this clonotype: A much larger clonotype is one base distant, so this may be a read error. The chain has TRBV20-1 and TRBJ2-6, with D perhaps matching TRBD1 (5 bases). The CDR3 sequence is 15 residues long. Germline values: CDR1 DFQATT, CDR2 SNEGSKA (reference sequence). Deletions cut 0 bases from V and 4 bases from J, with 10 bases between. CDR3: CSAREARTGANVLTF. DNA of the CDR3: TGCAGTGCTAGAGAAGCCAGGACAGGGGCCAACGTCCTGACTTTC.

The V and J genes are TRBV27 and TRBJ2-3; no firm D call. The CDR3 covers 13 residues. CDR1 is MNHEY and CDR2 is SMNVEV in the germline V gene (reference sequence). Trimming took 5 bases from V and 6 from J, leaving 12 bases between them. CDR3 DNA sequence: TGTGCCAGCAGTGTACCCCATATGGATACGCAGTATTTT. This translates into CASSVPHMDTQYF.

This clonotype was detected ten times or more. This chain links TRBV20-1 with TRBJ1-6, with D tentatively TRBD1 (6 bases). CDR1 is DFQATT, CDR2 SNEGSKA, per germline (reference sequence). Trimming removed 3 bases at V and 0 bases at J, with 9 bases between. There are 15 residues in the CDR3. This CDR3 reads CSASEGGSYNSPLHF. CDR3 coding DNA: TGCAGTGCTAGCGAAGGGGGCTCCTATAATTCACCCCTCCACTTT.

This clonotype was found a few times. This chain links TRBV27 with TRBJ2-7; 9 positions match TRBD1. The length of the CDR3 is 14 residues. The germline V gene encodes CDR1 MNHEY and CDR2 SMNVEV (reference sequence). After removal of 2 bases from V and 2 bases from J, the junction contained 1 base not matched to a gene. The CDR3 DNA is TGTGCCAGCAGTTTAGGGGACAGGGCCTACGAGCAGTACTTC. Its protein is CASSLGDRAYEQYF.

This chain uses TRBV25-1 with TRBJ2-7, with D possibly matching TRBD2 (6 bases). The J call could be wrong; TRBJ2-5 is a better fit for the DNA end. Looked up from germline, CDR1 is MGHDK and CDR2 is SYGVNS. This CDR3 is 19 amino acids long. CDR3 sequence (DNA): TGTGCCAGCAGTGAGCCGATCCGGAGGGGTGGGCACCCAAGAGAGACCCAGTACTTC. Amino acid sequence: CASSEPIRRGGHPRETQYF.

Comments on this clonotype: A read error is possible here, since a much larger clone lies one base away. This sequence joins TRBV28 and TRBJ2-5; D not resolved. V shed 8 bases and J shed 11 bases, with 15 bases lying between them. The V gene's germline CDR1 is MDHEN and CDR2 SYDVKM. The CDR3 runs 11 residues. CDR3 nucleotides: TGTGCCAGCCCCCATAACAATGAGCAGTACTTC. Translated: CASPHNNEQYF.

The chain joins TRBV28 to TRBJ2-7, with a possible D match to TRBD1 (5 bases). Germline V gives CDR1 MDHEN, CDR2 SYDVKM. Trimming took off 3 bases at V and 3 bases at J, with 12 bases between the two ends. This CDR3 region has 14 residues. This chain's CDR3 is CASSFREGSYEQYF. The CDR3 coding sequence is TGTGCCAGCAGTTTCAGGGAAGGTAGCTACGAGCAGTACTTC.

The chain combines TRBV9 with TRBJ2-7, with 16 bases identical to TRBD2. The CDR3 has 20 residues. The V and J ends lost 0 bases and 7 bases, in that order; junction bases with no gene match: 16. Germline V CDR1 and CDR2: SGDLS, YYNGEE. The DNA for the CDR3 is TGTGCCAGCAGCGTAGCGGCAGGGACTAGCGGGAGGGCCTTGGACAATGAGCAGTACTTC. Protein sequence: CASSVAAGTSGRALDNEQYF.